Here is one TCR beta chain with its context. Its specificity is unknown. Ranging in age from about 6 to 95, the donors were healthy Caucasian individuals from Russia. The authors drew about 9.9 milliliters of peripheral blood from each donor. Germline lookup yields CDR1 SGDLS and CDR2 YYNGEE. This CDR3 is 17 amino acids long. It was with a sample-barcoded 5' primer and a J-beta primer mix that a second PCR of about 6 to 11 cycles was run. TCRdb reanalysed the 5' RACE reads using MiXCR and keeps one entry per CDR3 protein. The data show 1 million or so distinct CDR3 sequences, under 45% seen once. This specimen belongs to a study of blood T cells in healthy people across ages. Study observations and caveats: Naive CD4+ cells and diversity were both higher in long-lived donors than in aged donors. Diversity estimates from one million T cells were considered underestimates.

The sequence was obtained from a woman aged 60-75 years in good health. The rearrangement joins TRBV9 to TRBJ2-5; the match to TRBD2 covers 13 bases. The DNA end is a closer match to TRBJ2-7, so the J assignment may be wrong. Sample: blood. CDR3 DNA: TGTGCCAGCAGCGTCGGACTAGCGGGAGAGGGGACCTACGAGCAGTACTTC. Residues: CASSVGLAGEGTYEQYF.